The source of this TCR beta chain is a study of siplizumab effects on memory and regulatory T cells. The study, taken as a whole, reports: Siplizumab significantly brought down the alloreactive sequences that trace back to unstimulated CD4+ memory cells. A major contribution to the alloresponse seemed to be made by naive T cells, which seemed more diverse than memory cells. Versus about 26% in controls, the mappable alloreactive CD4+ clones averaged roughly 70% Treg-derived with siplizumab.

For this clone: Antigen specificity is unknown.

Some 98,000 TCR templates underwent assay in every sample. TCRdb's table, derived via immunoSEQ multiplex PCR, lists solely in-frame clones and lacks some. The sample lists about 100,000 clones, 94% occurring once. Unmatched junction bases numbered 6, after V lost 0 bases and J lost 0 bases. Germline CDR1 SEHNR, CDR2 FQNEAQ (reference sequence). The CDR3 loop spans 17 amino acids. The TCR sequence derives from a human donor in good health. The sequenced sample consisted of non-Treg CD4+ T cells sorted from blood. The V and J genes are TRBV7-9 and TRBJ2-7, with 9 nucleotides matching TRBD2. This CDR3 is CASSLARGRAGSYEQYF. The CDR3 coding sequence is TGTGCCAGCAGCTTAGCTCGCGGGAGGGCCGGCTCCTACGAGCAGTACTTC.